A single T cell receptor (beta chain) is shown here with its context. Antigen unknown. This specimen comes from a study of T cells in Graves' hyperthyroidism and ophthalmopathy. Study-wide findings and caveats: It was a median 6.5 months before onset that the model predicted ophthalmopathy. A 13 V-J model separated ophthalmopathy from stable hyperthyroidism.

V was trimmed by 7 bases and J by 4 bases, leaving 13 bases between them. Germline V CDR1 and CDR2: MGHDK, SYGVNS. The CDR3 spans 13 residues. RNA transcripts were the template for amplifying TCR beta CDR3 regions. TCR CDR3 regions were first amplified by RT-PCR with HTBI primers. TCRdb recomputed calls from the multiplex PCR reads with MiXCR, one row per CDR3 protein. This table holds more than 500,000 distinct CDR3 sequences, 46% found once. Diagnoses used clinical symptoms, serum thyroxine and TRAb, thyroid ultrasound and orbital computed tomography. The source is an adult woman with Graves' disease, either hyperthyroidism or ophthalmopathy (not recorded which). The sequenced sample consisted of peripheral blood or thyroid tissue (not recorded which). The chain carries TRBV25-1 and TRBJ2-5; D gene unclear. The CDR3 loop is CASTQPCVETQYF. In DNA form, the CDR3 reads TGTGCCAGCACCCAACCGTGTGTAGAGACCCAGTACTTC.